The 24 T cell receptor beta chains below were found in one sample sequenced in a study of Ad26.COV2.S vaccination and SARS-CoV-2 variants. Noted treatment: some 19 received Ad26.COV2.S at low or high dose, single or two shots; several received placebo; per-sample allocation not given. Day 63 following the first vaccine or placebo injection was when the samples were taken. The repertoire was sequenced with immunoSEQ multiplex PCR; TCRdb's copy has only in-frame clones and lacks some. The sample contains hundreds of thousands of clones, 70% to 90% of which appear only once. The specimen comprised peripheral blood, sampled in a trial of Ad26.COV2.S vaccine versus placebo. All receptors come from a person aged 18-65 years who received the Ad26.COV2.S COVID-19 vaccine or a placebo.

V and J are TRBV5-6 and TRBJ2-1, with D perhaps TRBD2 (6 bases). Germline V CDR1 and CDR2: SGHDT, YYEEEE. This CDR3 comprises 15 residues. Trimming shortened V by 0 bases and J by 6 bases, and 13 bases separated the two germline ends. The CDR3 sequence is CASSLGLGDGNEQFF. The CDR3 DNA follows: TGTGCCAGCAGCTTGGGACTAGGAGATGGCAATGAGCAGTTCTTC. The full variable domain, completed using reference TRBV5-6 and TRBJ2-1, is DAGVTQSPTHLIKTRGQQVTLRCSPKSGHDTVSWYQQALGQGPQFIFQYYEEEERQRGNFPDRFSGHQFPNYSSELNVNALLLGDSALYLCASSLGLGDGNEQFFGPGTRLTVL.

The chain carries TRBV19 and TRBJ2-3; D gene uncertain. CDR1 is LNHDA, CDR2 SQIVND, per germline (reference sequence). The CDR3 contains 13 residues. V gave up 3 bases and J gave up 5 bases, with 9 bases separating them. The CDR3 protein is CASSIQAEDTQYF. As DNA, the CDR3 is TGTGCCAGTAGTATTCAGGCTGAAGATACGCAGTATTTT.

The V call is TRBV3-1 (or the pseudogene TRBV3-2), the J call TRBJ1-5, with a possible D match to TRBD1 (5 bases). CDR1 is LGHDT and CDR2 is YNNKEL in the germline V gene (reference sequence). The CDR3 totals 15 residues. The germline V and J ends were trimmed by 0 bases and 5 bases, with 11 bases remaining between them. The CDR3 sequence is CASSQDMTAYQPQHF. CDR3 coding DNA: TGTGCCAGCAGCCAAGATATGACAGCCTATCAGCCCCAGCATTTT.

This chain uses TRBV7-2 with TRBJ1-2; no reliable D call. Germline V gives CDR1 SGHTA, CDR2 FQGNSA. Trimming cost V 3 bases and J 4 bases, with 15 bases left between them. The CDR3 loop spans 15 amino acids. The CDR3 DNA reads TGTGCCAGCAGCTTCGACCAGGCTTCTTCCTATGGCTACACCTTC. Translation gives CASSFDQASSYGYTF.

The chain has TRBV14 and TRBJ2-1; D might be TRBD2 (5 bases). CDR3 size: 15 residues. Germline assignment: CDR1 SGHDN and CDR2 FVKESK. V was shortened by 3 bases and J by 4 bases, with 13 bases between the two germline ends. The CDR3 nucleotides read TGTGCCAGCAGCCAGTTCTCCCGAGGGTACAATGAGCAGTTCTTC. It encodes CASSQFSRGYNEQFF.

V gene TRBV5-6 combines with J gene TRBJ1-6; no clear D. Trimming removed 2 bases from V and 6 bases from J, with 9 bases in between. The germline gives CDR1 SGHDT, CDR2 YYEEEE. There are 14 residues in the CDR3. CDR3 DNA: TGTGCCAGCAGCTTAATCTCCGGTAATTCACCCCTCCACTTT. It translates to CASSLISGNSPLHF.

CDR3 DNA sequence: TGTGCCAGCAGTTGGGTGGGCGGATTAGAAGCTTTCTTT. Encoded protein: CASSWVGGLEAFF. The gene calls are TRBV6-2 or TRBV6-3 and TRBJ1-1; D unclear. CDR3 length: 13 amino acids. V lost 4 bases, J lost 8 bases, and 14 bases lay in between. CDR1 and CDR2 (germline): MNHEY, SVGEGT.

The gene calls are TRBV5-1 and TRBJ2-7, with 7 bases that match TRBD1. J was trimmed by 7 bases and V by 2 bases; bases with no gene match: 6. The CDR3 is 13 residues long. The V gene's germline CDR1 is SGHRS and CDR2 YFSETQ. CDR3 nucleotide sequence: TGCGCCAGCAGCTTCCAGGGGGTGAGAGAGCAGTACTTC. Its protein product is CASSFQGVREQYF.

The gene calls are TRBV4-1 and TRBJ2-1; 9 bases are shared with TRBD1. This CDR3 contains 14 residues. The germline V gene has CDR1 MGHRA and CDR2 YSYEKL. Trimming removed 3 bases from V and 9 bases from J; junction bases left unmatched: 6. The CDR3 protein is CASSQDRGAVEQFF. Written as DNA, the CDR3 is TGCGCCAGCAGCCAGGACAGGGGCGCGGTTGAGCAGTTCTTC.

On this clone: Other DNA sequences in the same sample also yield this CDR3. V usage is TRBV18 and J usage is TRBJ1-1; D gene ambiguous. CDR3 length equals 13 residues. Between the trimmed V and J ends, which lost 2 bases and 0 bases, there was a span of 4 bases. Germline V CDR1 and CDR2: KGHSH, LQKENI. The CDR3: CASSPEMNTEAFF. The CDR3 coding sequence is TGTGCCAGCTCACCAGAGATGAACACTGAAGCTTTCTTT.

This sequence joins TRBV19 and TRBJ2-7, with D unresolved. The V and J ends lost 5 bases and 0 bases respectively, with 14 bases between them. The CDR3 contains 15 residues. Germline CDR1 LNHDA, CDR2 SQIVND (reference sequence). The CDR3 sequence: CASSPLLTSSYEQYF. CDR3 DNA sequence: TGTGCCAGTAGTCCTCTTCTAACAAGCTCCTACGAGCAGTACTTC.

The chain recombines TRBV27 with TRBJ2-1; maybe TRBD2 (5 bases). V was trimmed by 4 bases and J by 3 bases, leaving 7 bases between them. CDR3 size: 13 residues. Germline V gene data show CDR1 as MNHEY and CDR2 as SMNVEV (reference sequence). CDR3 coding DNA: TGTGCCAGCAGTTCCCGGGGCTACAATGAGCAGTTCTTC. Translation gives CASSSRGYNEQFF.

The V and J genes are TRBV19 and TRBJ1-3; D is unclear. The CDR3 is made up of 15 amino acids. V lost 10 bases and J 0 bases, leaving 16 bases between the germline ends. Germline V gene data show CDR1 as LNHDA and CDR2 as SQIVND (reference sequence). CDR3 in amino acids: CATTPRVYSGNTIYF. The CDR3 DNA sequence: TGTGCCACCACCCCCCGGGTCTACTCTGGAAACACCATATATTTT.

CDR3 region: CASSPLVGNTIYF. The DNA of the CDR3 is TGTGCCAGCAGCCCCCTGGTGGGGAACACCATATATTTT. J is TRBJ1-3 and V is TRBV12-3 or TRBV12-4; D is undetermined. Trimming removed 6 bases at V and 7 bases at J, with 13 bases between. The CDR3 runs 13 residues.

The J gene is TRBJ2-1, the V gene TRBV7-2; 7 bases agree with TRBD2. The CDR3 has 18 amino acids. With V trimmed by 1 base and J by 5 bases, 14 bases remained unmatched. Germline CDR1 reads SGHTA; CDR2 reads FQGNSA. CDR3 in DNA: TGTGCCAGCAGCTTAGGCGGAGTAGCGGGTTGGTACGACAATGAGCAGTTCTTC. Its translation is CASSLGGVAGWYDNEQFF.

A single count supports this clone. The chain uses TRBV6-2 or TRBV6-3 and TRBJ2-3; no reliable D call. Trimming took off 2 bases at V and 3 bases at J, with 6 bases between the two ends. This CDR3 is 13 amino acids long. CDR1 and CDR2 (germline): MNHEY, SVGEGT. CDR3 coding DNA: TGTGCCAGCAGTTACACATTAACAGATACGCAGTATTTT. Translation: CASSYTLTDTQYF.

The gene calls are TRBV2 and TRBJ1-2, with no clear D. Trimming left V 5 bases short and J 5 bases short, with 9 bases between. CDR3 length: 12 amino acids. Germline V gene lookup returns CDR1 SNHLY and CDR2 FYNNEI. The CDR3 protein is CASSPSGYGYTF. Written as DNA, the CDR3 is TGTGCCAGCAGTCCAAGTGGGTATGGCTACACCTTC.

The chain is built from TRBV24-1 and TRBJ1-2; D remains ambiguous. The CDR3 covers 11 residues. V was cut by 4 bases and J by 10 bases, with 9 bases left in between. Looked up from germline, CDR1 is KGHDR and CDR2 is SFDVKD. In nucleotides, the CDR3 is TGTGCCACCAGTGACAAGGGAGACTACACCTTC. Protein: CATSDKGDYTF.

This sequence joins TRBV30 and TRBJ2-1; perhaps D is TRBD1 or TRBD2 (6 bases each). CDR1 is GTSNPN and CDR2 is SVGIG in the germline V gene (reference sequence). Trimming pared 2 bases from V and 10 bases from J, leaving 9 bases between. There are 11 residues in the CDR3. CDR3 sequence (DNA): TGTGCCTGGAGTAGAGGGGGGGAGCAGTTCTTC. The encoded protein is CAWSRGGEQFF.

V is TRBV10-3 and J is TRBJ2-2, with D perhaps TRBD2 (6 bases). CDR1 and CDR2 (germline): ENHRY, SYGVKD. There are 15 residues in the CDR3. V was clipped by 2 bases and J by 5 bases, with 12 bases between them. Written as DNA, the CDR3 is TGTGCCATCAGTGAGGGACTATCAGAGACCGGGGAGCTGTTTTTT. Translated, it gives CAISEGLSETGELFF.

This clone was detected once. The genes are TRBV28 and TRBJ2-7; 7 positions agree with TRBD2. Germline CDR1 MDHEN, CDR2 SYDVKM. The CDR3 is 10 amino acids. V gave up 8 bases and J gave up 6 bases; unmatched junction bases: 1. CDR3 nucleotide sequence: TGTGCCAGCTGGGGGGGCGAGCAGTACTTC. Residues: CASWGGEQYF.

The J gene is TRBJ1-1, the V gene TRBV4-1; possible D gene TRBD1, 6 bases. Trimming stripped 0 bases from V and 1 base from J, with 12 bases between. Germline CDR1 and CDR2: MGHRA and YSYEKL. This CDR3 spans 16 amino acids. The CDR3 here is CASSQEGGHWNTEAFF. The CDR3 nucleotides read TGCGCCAGCAGCCAAGAGGGGGGACATTGGAACACTGAAGCTTTCTTT.

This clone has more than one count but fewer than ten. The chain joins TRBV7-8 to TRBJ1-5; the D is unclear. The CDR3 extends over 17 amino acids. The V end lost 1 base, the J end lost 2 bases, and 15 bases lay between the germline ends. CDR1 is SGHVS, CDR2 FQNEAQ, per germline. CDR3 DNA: TGTGCCAGCAGCTTAGAGCGGGTAAAGAATCGCAATCAGCCCCAGCATTTT. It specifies CASSLERVKNRNQPQHF.

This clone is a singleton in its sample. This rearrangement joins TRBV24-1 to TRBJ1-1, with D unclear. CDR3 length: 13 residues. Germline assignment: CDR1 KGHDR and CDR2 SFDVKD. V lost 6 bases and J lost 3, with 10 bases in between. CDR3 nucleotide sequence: TGTGCCACCAGTTCGGACGGGTACACTGAAGCTTTCTTT. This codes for CATSSDGYTEAFF.